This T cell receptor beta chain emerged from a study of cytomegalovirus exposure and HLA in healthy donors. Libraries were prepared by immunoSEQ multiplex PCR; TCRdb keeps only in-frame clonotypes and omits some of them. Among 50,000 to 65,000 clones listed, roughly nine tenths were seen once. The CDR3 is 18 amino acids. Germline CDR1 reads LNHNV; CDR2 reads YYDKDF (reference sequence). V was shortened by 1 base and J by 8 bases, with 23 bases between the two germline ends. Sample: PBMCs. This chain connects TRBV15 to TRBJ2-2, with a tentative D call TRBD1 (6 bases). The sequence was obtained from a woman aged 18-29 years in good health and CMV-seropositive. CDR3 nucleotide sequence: TGTGCCACCAGCAGAGCTGGCGGAAGGGCAGGGACAAGGGGGGAGCTGTTTTTT. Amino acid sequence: CATSRAGGRAGTRGELFF.